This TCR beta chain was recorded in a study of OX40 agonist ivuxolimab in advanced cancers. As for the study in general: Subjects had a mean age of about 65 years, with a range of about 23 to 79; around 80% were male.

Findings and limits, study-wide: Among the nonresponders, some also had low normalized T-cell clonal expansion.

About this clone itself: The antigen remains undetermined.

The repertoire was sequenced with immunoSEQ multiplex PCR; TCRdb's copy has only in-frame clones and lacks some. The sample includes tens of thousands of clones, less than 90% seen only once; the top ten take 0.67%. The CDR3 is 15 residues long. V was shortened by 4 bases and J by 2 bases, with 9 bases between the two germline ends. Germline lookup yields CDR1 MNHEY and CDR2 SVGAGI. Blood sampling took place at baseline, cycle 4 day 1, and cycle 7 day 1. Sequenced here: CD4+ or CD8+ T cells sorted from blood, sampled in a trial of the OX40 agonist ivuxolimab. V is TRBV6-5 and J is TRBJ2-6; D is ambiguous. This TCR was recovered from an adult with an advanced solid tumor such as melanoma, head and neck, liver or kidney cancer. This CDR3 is CASSFYITGANVLTF. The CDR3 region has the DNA TGTGCCAGCAGTTTCTACATTACTGGGGCCAACGTCCTGACTTTC.